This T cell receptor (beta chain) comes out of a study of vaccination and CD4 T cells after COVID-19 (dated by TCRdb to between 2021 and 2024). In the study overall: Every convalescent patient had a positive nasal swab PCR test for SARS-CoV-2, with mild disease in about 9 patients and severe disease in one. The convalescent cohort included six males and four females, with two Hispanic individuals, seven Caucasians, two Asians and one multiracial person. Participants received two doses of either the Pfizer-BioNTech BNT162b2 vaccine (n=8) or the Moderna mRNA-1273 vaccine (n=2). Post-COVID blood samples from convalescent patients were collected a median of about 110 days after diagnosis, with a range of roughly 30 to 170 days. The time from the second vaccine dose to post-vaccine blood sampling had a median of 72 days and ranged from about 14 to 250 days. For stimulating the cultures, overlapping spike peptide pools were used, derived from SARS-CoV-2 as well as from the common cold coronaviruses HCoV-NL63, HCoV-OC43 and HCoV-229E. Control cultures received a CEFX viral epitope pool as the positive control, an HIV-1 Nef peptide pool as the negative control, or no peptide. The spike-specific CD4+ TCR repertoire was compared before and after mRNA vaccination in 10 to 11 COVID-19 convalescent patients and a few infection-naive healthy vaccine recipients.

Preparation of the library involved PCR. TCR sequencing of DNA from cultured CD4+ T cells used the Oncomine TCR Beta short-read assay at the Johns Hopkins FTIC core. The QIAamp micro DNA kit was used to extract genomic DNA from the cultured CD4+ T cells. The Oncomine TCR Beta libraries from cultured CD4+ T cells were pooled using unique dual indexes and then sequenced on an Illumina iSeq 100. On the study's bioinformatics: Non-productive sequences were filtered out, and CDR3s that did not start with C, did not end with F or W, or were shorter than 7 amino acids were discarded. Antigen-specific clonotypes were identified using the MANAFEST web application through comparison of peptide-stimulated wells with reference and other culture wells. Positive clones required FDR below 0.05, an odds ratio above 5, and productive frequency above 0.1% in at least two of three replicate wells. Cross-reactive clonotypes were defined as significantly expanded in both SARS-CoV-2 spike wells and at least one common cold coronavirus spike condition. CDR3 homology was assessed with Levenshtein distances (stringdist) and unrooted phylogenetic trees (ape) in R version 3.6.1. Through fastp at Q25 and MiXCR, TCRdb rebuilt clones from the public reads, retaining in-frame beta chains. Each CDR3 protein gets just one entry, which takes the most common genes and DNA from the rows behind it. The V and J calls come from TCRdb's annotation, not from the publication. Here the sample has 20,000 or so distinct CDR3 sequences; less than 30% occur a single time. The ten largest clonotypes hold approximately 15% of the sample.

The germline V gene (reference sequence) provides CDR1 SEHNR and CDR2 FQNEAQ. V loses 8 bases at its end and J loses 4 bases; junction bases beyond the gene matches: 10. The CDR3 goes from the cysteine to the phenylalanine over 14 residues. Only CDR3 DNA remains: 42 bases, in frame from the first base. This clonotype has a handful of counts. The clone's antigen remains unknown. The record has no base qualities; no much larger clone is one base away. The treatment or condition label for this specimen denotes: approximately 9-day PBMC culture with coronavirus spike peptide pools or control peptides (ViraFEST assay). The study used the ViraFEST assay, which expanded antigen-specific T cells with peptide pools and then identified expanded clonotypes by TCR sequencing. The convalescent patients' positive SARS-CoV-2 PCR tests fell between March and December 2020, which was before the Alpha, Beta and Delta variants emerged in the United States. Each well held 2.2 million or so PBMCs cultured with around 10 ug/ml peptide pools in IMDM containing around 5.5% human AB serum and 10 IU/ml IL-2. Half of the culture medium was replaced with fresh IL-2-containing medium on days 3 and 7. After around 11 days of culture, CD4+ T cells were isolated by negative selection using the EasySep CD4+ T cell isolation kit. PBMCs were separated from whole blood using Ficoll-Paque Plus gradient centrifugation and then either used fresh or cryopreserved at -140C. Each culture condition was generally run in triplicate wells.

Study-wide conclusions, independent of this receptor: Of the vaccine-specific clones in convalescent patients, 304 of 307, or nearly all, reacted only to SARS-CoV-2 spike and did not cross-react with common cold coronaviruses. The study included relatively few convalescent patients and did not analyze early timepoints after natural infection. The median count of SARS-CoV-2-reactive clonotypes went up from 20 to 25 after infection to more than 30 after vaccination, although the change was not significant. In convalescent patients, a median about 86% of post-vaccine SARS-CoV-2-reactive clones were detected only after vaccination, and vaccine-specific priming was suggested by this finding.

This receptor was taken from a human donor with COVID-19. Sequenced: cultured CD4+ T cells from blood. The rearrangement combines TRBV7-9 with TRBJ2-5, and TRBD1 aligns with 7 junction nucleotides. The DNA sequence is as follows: TGTGCCAGCCGACAGGGTGGTACCGGAGAGACCCAGTACTTC. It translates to CASRQGGTGETQYF.